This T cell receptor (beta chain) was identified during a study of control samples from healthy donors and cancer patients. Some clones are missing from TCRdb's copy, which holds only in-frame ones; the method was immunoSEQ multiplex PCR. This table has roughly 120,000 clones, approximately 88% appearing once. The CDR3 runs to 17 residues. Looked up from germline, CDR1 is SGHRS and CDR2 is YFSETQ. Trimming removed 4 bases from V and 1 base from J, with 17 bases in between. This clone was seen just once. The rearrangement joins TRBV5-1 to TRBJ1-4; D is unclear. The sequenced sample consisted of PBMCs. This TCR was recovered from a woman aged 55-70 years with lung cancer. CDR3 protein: CASSPGSPGLTNEKLFF. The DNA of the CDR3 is TGCGCCAGCAGCCCTGGAAGCCCCGGGTTAACTAATGAAAAACTGTTTTTT.